The TCR beta chain described here comes from a study of shared clonotypes between healthy human individuals. Study observations and caveats: Few donors limited the genetic and exposure-history diversity represented.

A remark on this clone: The antigen is unknown.

The data were produced by immunoSEQ multiplex PCR, yet TCRdb's version contains in-frame clones alone and is incomplete. Of 550,000 to 700,000 clones listed, around 73% are singletons. This CDR3 has 15 residues. J was trimmed by 7 bases and V by 6 bases; bases with no gene match: 6. Per the germline V gene, CDR1 is SNHLY and CDR2 is FYNNEI. This receptor was identified in a woman in her thirties in good health. Sequenced input: memory CD4+ T cells sorted from blood. Subset of the sample: CD45RA-negative fraction. This chain links TRBV2 with TRBJ2-1, with 13 bases identical to TRBD2. DNA of the CDR3: TGTGCCAGCAGACCGGGACTAGCGGGATTGAATGAGCAGTTCTTC. It yields the protein CASRPGLAGLNEQFF.